This T cell receptor beta chain was sequenced in a study of blood T cell repertoires in COVID-19. Study-level information: The study drew acute and convalescent COVID-19 samples from the United States, Italy and Spain. PBMCs, B-cell-depleted T cells, or T cells were the source of the cDNA or gDNA that made up the material.

Per the original methods: Estimation of nucleated cell counts was performed using reference gene primer amplification. Clones were sequenced by immunoSEQ multiplex PCR, and TCRdb holds only the in-frame ones, with some missing. V and J calls and clone size follow that table, whereas D and trimming were derived from the DNA. This table has 95,000 to 120,000 clones, roughly 80% appearing once. This CDR3 comprises 17 residues. The germline V gene encodes CDR1 LNHDA and CDR2 SQIVND (reference sequence). V dropped 2 bases and J dropped 0 bases, with 16 bases sitting between them. Sequencing input: peripheral blood. V and J are TRBV19 and TRBJ1-1; D may be TRBD1 (6 bases). This clonotype originated in a man aged 50-60 years with acute or convalescent COVID-19. CDR3 bases: TGTGCCAGTAGTATAAGGGGAACAGGGAGCATGAACACTGAAGCTTTCTTT. Translated, it gives CASSIRGTGSMNTEAFF.